A single sample gave rise to the 8 T cell receptor beta chains below, sequenced in a study of graft-versus-host responses after intestinal transplantation. These receptors are not linked to any known antigen. TCRdb keeps only in-frame clones here, not all; method: immunoSEQ multiplex PCR. Counted here are tens of thousands of clones, around 93% occurring once; the ten biggest clones make up over 0.45%. The sequences come from unstimulated CD8+ T cells sorted from spleen or lymph node cells, collected before intestinal transplant. These receptors originate from a human donor who received an intestinal transplant.

The V gene is TRBV30, the J gene TRBJ2-1; TRBD1 might be the D (6 bases). This CDR3 has 16 amino acids. Deletions cut 4 bases from V and 3 bases from J, with 19 bases between. Germline CDR1 and CDR2: GTSNPN and SVGIG (reference sequence). The CDR3 loop is CAWTLPGAPYYNEQFF. CDR3 bases: TGTGCCTGGACTCTCCCAGGGGCCCCCTACTACAATGAGCAGTTCTTC.

The rearrangement links TRBV18 to TRBJ1-1, with TRBD1 matching 7 bases. V shed 5 bases and J 4 bases; nucleotides not matched to a gene: 4. The CDR3 loop spans 13 amino acids. Germline CDR1 is KGHSH and CDR2 is LQKENI. The CDR3 DNA reads as TGTGCCAGCTCAGACAGGGTTTCCACTGAAGCTTTCTTT. This gives the protein CASSDRVSTEAFF.

The chain combines TRBV19 with TRBJ2-5; possible D gene TRBD2, 5 bases. V dropped 3 bases and J dropped 5 bases, with 10 bases sitting between them. CDR1 LNHDA and CDR2 SQIVND come from the germline V gene (reference sequence). There are 13 residues in the CDR3. In nucleotides, the CDR3 is TGTGCCAGTAGTATTGGAGGTTTGGAGACCCAGTACTTC. Translating it yields CASSIGGLETQYF. Using reference TRBV19 and TRBJ2-5 for the parts outside the CDR3, the full variable domain is DGGITQSPKYLFRKEGQNVTLSCEQNLNHDAMYWYRQDPGQGLRLIYYSQIVNDFQKGDIAEGYSVSREKKESFPLTVTSAQKNPTAFYLCASSIGGLETQYFGPGTRLLVL.

Details on this clone: This sample also contains other DNA sequences that code for the same CDR3. The rearrangement links TRBV7-9 to TRBJ1-5; 8 nucleotides align to TRBD1. This CDR3 has 14 amino acids. V was clipped by 1 base and J by 4 bases; unmatched bases: 0. The germline V gene has CDR1 SEHNR and CDR2 FQNEAQ (reference sequence). CDR3 in amino acids: CASSLGQGNQPQHF. The CDR3 DNA sequence: TGTGCCAGCAGCTTAGGACAGGGGAATCAGCCCCAGCATTTT.

The gene calls are TRBV9 and TRBJ2-7; weak D call: TRBD1 (5 bases). The CDR3 has 16 residues. Trimming stripped 0 bases from V and 0 bases from J, with 13 bases between. CDR1 SGDLS and CDR2 YYNGEE come from the germline V gene. The CDR3 region is CASSVDGAYSSYEQYF. CDR3 nucleotides: TGTGCCAGCAGCGTAGATGGGGCTTACAGCTCCTACGAGCAGTACTTC.

The chain combines TRBV19 with TRBJ1-5; D gene unclear. Looked up from germline, CDR1 is LNHDA and CDR2 is SQIVND (reference sequence). The CDR3 is 13 amino acids. With 5 bases removed from V and 6 bases from J, the gap between germline ends came to 11 bases. This chain's CDR3 is CASSFPVFQPQHF. The CDR3 nucleotides read TGTGCCAGTAGTTTTCCGGTTTTTCAGCCCCAGCATTTT.

The CDR3 DNA sequence: TGCAGCATATACACAGATACGCAGTATTTT. Its translation: CSIYTDTQYF. The rearrangement links TRBV29-1 to TRBJ2-3, with D unresolved. V was cut by 8 bases and J by 2 bases, with 5 bases left in between. CDR3 length equals 10 residues. Germline values: CDR1 SQVTM, CDR2 ANQGSEA.

The chain links TRBV4-2 to TRBJ1-2; D may be TRBD1 (6 bases). Between the trimmed V and J ends, which lost 1 base and 0 bases, there was a span of 12 bases. Germline CDR1 reads LGHNA; CDR2 reads YNFKEQ. The CDR3 has 16 amino acids. This CDR3 is CASSQAWQGPNYGYTF. The CDR3 bases are TGTGCCAGCAGCCAAGCTTGGCAGGGGCCTAACTATGGCTACACCTTC.